The next 14 T cell receptor beta chains were all read from a single sample in a study of shared clonotypes between healthy human individuals. Clones were read by immunoSEQ multiplex PCR, and TCRdb kept only the in-frame ones, dropping some. The sample comprises 950,000 to 1,100,000 clones, around 78% of which are singletons, and 0.61% rests with the top ten. The sample comprised memory CD4+ T cells from PBMCs. This sample's subset: CD45RA-negative fraction. These receptor sequences come from a man between 18 and 29 years old in good health. Some clones in this sample may be carry-over from other donors' samples.

Details on this clone: It differs at one base from a far larger clone, so likely a read error. Other DNA sequences within the sample encode an identical CDR3. The chain combines TRBV7-8 with TRBJ2-7; D gene unclear. The CDR3 has 15 residues. Trimming left V 5 bases short and J 2 bases short, with 16 bases between. From germline, CDR1 is SGHVS and CDR2 FQNEAQ. The CDR3 nucleotides read TGTGCCAGCAGCCTAGGTCCCGGCAGCCCCTACGAGCAGTACTTC. It translates to CASSLGPGSPYEQYF.

This rearrangement joins TRBV7-2 to TRBJ1-2; tentatively, D is TRBD1 (5 bases). CDR3 length: 16 amino acids. V was shortened by 4 bases and J by 1 base, with 16 bases between the two germline ends. Germline V gives CDR1 SGHTA, CDR2 FQGNSA. CDR3 region: CASSSLRGVGNYGYTF. The DNA for the CDR3 is TGTGCCAGCAGCTCCCTGCGGGGGGTTGGTAACTATGGCTACACCTTC.

The gene calls are TRBV6-1 and TRBJ1-5; 8 bases fit TRBD1. Trimming took 5 bases from V and 5 from J; bases not matched to a gene: 2. CDR1 and CDR2 (germline): MNHNS, SASEGT. The CDR3 runs to 13 residues. This CDR3 is CASSKQGDQPQHF. DNA of the CDR3: TGTGCCAGCAGTAAACAGGGGGATCAGCCCCAGCATTTT.

The chain has TRBV5-4 and TRBJ1-1, with unresolved D. This CDR3 has 15 residues. Trimming left V 3 bases short and J 0 bases short, with 12 bases between. Germline V gene sequence: CDR1 SGHNT, CDR2 YYREEE (reference sequence). CDR3 sequence (DNA): TGTGCCAGCAGCTCCGGCGGAACTTTGAACACTGAAGCTTTCTTT. Its translation: CASSSGGTLNTEAFF.

This chain links TRBV28 with TRBJ2-1, with D tentatively TRBD2 (6 bases). V lost 8 bases, J lost 1 base, and 6 bases lay in between. The germline V gene encodes CDR1 MDHEN and CDR2 SYDVKM. The CDR3 extends over 12 amino acids. The CDR3, as DNA: TGTGCCAGCGGGGGGTCCTACAATGAGCAGTTCTTC. It is translated as CASGGSYNEQFF.

This sequence joins TRBV5-1 and TRBJ1-4; D is uncertain. V lost 0 bases and J lost 7, with 16 bases in between. Germline CDR1 is SGHRS and CDR2 is YFSETQ. CDR3 size: 16 residues. In DNA, the CDR3 is TGCGCCAGCAGCTTGGTTCCTTTAAGGGTTGGTGAAAAACTGTTTTTT. Its protein is CASSLVPLRVGEKLFF.

This chain joins TRBV29-1 and TRBJ2-7; TRBD1 agrees at 9 bases. Germline values: CDR1 SQVTM, CDR2 ANQGSEA. The V gene end was trimmed by 7 bases and the J gene end by 3 bases; junction bases not matched to a gene: 4. The CDR3 contains 12 residues. CDR3 DNA: TGCAGCGGGGGACAGGGCAACTACGAGCAGTACTTC. Translated: CSGGQGNYEQYF.

J is TRBJ2-7 and V is TRBV11-2; D may match TRBD1 or TRBD2 (5 bases each). The ends were cut back, 4 bases at V and 0 bases at J, with 13 bases in the middle. Germline V gene sequence: CDR1 SGHAT, CDR2 FQNNGV. This CDR3 is built from 15 residues. CDR3 coding DNA: TGTGCCAGCAGCTGGGGGACGGGCAACTCCTACGAGCAGTACTTC. The encoded protein is CASSWGTGNSYEQYF.

This clone was detected a few times. V is TRBV4-1 and J is TRBJ2-3; TRBD2 is a possible D gene (6 bases). Per the germline V gene, CDR1 is MGHRA and CDR2 is YSYEKL. CDR3 size: 14 residues. V was pared by 3 bases and J by 4 bases, with 11 bases between. CDR3 in amino acids: CASSQAGSADTQYF. CDR3 DNA sequence: TGCGCCAGCAGCCAGGCGGGGTCCGCAGATACGCAGTATTTT.

The rearrangement uses TRBV7-2 and TRBJ2-1; D call uncertain. Germline-derived CDR1 and CDR2 are SGHTA and FQGNSA. V lost 8 bases to trimming and J lost 0 bases, with 11 bases between them. The CDR3 consists of 14 residues. This chain's CDR3 is CASVAESSYNEQFF. Here the CDR3 DNA reads TGTGCCAGCGTGGCGGAAAGCTCCTACAATGAGCAGTTCTTC.

In regard to this clone: A read error is likely here: a far larger clone is one base away. The missing conserved phenylalanine or tryptophan at the end of this CDR3 makes a read error likely. V gene TRBV29-1 combines with J gene TRBJ1-2; D unresolved. The V end was cut by 7 bases, the J end by 6 bases, with 9 bases between. The CDR3 has 10 residues. CDR1 and CDR2 (germline): SQVTM, ANQGSEA. In DNA form, the CDR3 reads TGCAGCGGGTATGAAGATGGCTACACCTCC. Translation: CSGYEDGYTS.

This sequence joins TRBV7-2 and TRBJ2-5, with D unresolved. The CDR3 totals 13 residues. Germline loops: CDR1 SGHTA, CDR2 FQGNSA. V shed 5 bases and J shed 5 bases, with 12 bases lying between them. CDR3 in DNA: TGTGCCAGCAGCGTTAGTGTCCGGGAGACCCAGTACTTC. Protein product: CASSVSVRETQYF.

The rearrangement links TRBV6-5 to TRBJ2-5, with D unresolved. Germline-derived CDR1 and CDR2 are MNHEY and SVGAGI. Trimming left V 7 bases short and J 5 bases short, with 14 bases between. The CDR3 is 13 residues long. Here the CDR3 reads CASTSPGRETQYF. DNA of the CDR3: TGTGCCAGCACCTCCCCGGGTCGTGAGACCCAGTACTTC.

The CDR3 DNA reads as TGTGCCAGCAGCCCTAGGGCGGTCGGAGAGACCCAGTACTTC. Translation gives CASSPRAVGETQYF. The rearrangement uses TRBV11-2 and TRBJ2-5, with unresolved D. The V gene's germline CDR1 is SGHAT and CDR2 FQNNGV. The CDR3 runs 14 residues. Trimming took off 5 bases at V and 4 bases at J, with 14 bases between the two ends.